The T cell receptor beta chain described here comes from a study of control samples from healthy donors and cancer patients. This table comes from immunoSEQ multiplex PCR, and its TCRdb copy is limited to in-frame clones, with some not included. The table includes 150,000 to 200,000 clones, around nine tenths detected once. The TCR was taken from a woman in her 30s in good health. Sequencing was done on a sample of blood.

Here the CDR3 reads CASSQDLGRRASGEQYF. The CDR3 coding sequence is TGCGCCAGCAGCCAAGATCTCGGGCGGAGGGCCTCGGGGGAGCAGTACTTC. This chain uses TRBV4-1 with TRBJ2-7, with D possibly matching TRBD2 (6 bases). Germline lookup yields CDR1 MGHRA and CDR2 YSYEKL. Deletions cut 0 bases from V and 7 bases from J, with 22 bases between. This CDR3 region has 17 residues.